This paragraph reports one T cell receptor (beta chain). This clonotype was counted many times. Its binding antigen is unknown. There are no base qualities to consult, and no much larger clone falls within one base. The data stem from a study of molecular identifiers for immune sequencing clone quantification (dated by TCRdb to between 2018 and 2020). About the study as a whole: For a replicate experiment, RNA from around 20,000 or 100,000 naive CD8 T cells was divided into five aliquots, of which four were sequenced. CD8 T cells were used in a methods study to benchmark molecular-identifier clustering-based TCR repertoire sequencing (MIDCIRS) and TCR RNA copy counting. Results the study describes overall, beyond this receptor: A single cell's worth of spiked-in Jurkat TCR RNA was reported detectable even among some 920,000 naive CD8 T cells. Identical TCR molecules sharing a barcode could cause highly expanded clone sizes to be underestimated. When barcode sub-clustering was omitted, TCR diversity was inflated by chimeric consensus sequences, with chimeras reaching as high as 47%. In CMV-specific effector cells, clones with more than 20 RNA copies contained over 99% of molecules, whereas in naive cells such clones contained under 1% of molecules. Modeling estimated 3 to 3.5 recovered TCR RNA copies per cell, compared with 9.5 to 10 by digital PCR, which implies around 30% capture efficiency.

The CDR3 holds 13 amino acids from the cysteine to the phenylalanine. Only the CDR3 portion is preserved as DNA: 39 bases, with reading frame beginning at the first base. Germline trimming: 2 bases from V, 6 bases from J; junction bases outside gene matches: 2. As encoded in the germline V gene, CDR1 is KGHSH while CDR2 is LQKENI. The library came from PCR. The reads were generated on an Illumina MiSeq. Total RNA was purified with the Qiagen AllPrep DNA/RNA kit. Before any analysis, reads coming from multiple sequencing runs of the same library were combined into one pool. From the authors' description of their analysis: Only reads with exact TCR constant sequence were kept, trimmed to 150 nt, and grouped by their 12-nt molecular barcodes. Reads inside each barcode group were sub-clustered using a 15% Levenshtein threshold, and a quality-weighted consensus sequence was constructed for each RNA molecule. Non-functional sequences were removed, as were lower-count sequences one edit away from another. Based on fitting two negative binomial distributions, any barcode sub-cluster with under 20% of the maximum read count was discarded. TCRdb trimmed the raw reads at Q25, called clones with MiXCR and kept productive beta chains. Each record represents a unique CDR3 protein, reported with the most common genes and DNA among its rows. For this entry, the V and J calls and clone size follow TCRdb and not the study's own pipeline. For this sample the table gives some 40,000 distinct CDR3 sequences, of which approximately 18% were detected only once. The leading ten clones occupy roughly 7.3% of the sample.

Naive CD8 T cells, defined as CD8+CD4-CCR7+CD45RA+, were FACS-sorted into RLT Plus buffer on a BD FACSAria II. To compare sensitivity, a portion of naive CD8 T cell RNA was divided equally between MIDCIRS and a Smart-seq2-style 5'RACE protocol. CD8 T cells were enriched using RosetteSep CD8+ T Cell Enrichment Cocktail and Ficoll-Paque, and the enriched cells then underwent ACK red cell lysis. This TCR derives from a human donor in good health. Some libraries in this study had Jurkat cell RNA spiked in. The chain is made from TRBV18 and TRBJ2-3, and TRBD1 aligns with 7 junction nucleotides. Material for sequencing was naive CD8+ T cells from blood, with Jurkat cell RNA spiked in. The cell subset or site label here, explained by the study, means: FACS-sorted CD8+CD4-CCR7+CD45RA+ naive T cells. In nucleotides, the sequence is TGTGCCAGCTCACCAGGACAGGCCGATACGCAGTATTTT. This is translated as CASSPGQADTQYF.